Listed below are T cell receptor beta chains from one sample, sequenced in a study of B cell selection in AIRE deficiency. Measured with immunoSEQ multiplex PCR; TCRdb has only the in-frame clones, and not every one. The sample lists 20,000 to 30,000 clones, 95% to 97% seen once, with roughly 0.22% in the top ten. Sequencing was carried out using conventional CD4+ T cells sorted from PBMCs. All receptors come from a human donor with AIRE deficiency. Each CDR3 is given with its conserved first and last residue. The D gene is left open where the match is weak. The size entry is marked missing in some rows and otherwise reads once, few, many or a size class.

V gene	clone size	J gene	D gene	CDR3 DNA	CDR3 protein
TRBV14	NA	TRBJ2-7	TRBD1	TGTGCCAGCAGCCAAAGACAGGGAATGTTGCACGAGCAGTACTTC	CASSQRQGMLHEQYF
TRBV18	NA	TRBJ1-2	NA	TGTGCCAGCTCACCGTTAGGCACAGCCAACTATGGCTACACCTTC	CASSPLGTANYGYTF
TRBV6-6	NA	TRBJ1-2	NA	TGTGCCAGCAGTTTTCAGGATGGCTACACCTTC	CASSFQDGYTF
TRBV9	NA	TRBJ2-3	NA	TGTGCCAGCAGCGGCGTCTCTAGTATGACAGATACGCAGTATTTT	CASSGVSSMTDTQYF
TRBV18	NA	TRBJ1-6	NA	TGTGCCAGCTCACCAGGGTCAAGGGAGAATTCACCCCTCCACTTT	CASSPGSRENSPLHF
TRBV5-1	NA	TRBJ2-5	NA	TGCGCCAGCAGCTCGTTGTACCAAGAGACCCAGTACTTC	CASSSLYQETQYF
TRBV27	NA	TRBJ1-6	NA	TGTGCCAGCAGTTTATCCTCCGGCGCTTCACCCCTCCACTTT	CASSLSSGASPLHF
TRBV28	NA	TRBJ2-1	NA	TGTGCCAGCAGCGACCCCGTCGAGCAGTTCTTC	CASSDPVEQFF
TRBV5-1	NA	TRBJ1-2	NA	TGCGCCAGCAGCTTGGTGGGAAGCGATGGCTACACCTTC	CASSLVGSDGYTF
TRBV2	NA	TRBJ2-6	NA	TGTGCCAGCCTTCGTAACTTAGGATCTGGGGCCAACGTCCTGACTTTC	CASLRNLGSGANVLTF
TRBV25-1	NA	TRBJ1-2	NA	TGTGCCAGCAGTAACGAGTTATACTATGGCTACACCTTC	CASSNELYYGYTF
TRBV6-1	NA	TRBJ2-1	TRBD2	TGTGCCAGCAGTGAATCTTTAGCGGGGGGGGAAAATGAGCAGTTCTTC	CASSESLAGGENEQFF
TRBV11-3	NA	TRBJ2-1	TRBD2	TGTGCCAGCAGCCAAGGACTAGCGGGGAGTGAGCAGTTCTTC	CASSQGLAGSEQFF
TRBV7-8	NA	TRBJ2-7	NA	TGTGCCAGCAGCACGGATCCGGGACCAACCTACGAGCAGTACTTC	CASSTDPGPTYEQYF
TRBV30	once	TRBJ2-4	TRBD2	TGTGCCTGGAGTGTCGGGACTAGCGGGAGGGCCGACATTCAGTACTTC	CAWSVGTSGRADIQYF
TRBV18	NA	TRBJ1-4	NA	TGTGCCAGCTCACCTCGGGTAGAAGCAACTAATGAAAAACTGTTTTTT	CASSPRVEATNEKLFF
TRBV28	NA	TRBJ1-5	NA	TGTGCCAGCAGTTCGATATCAGGGGGCAATCAGCCCCAGCATTTT	CASSSISGGNQPQHF
TRBV2	NA	TRBJ2-2	NA	TGTGCCAGCGGCACCATGGTGGGCGGGGAGCTGTTTTTT	CASGTMVGGELFF
TRBV29-1	NA	TRBJ2-5	NA	TGCAGCGCCCGACAGCACGGGGAGACCCAGTACTTC	CSARQHGETQYF
TRBV11-2	NA	TRBJ2-7	NA	TGTGCCAGCAGCTTAGAGGGACTCTGGACCTACGAGCAGTACTTC	CASSLEGLWTYEQYF
TRBV21-1	NA	TRBJ2-1	NA	TGTGCCAGCAGCCGCCCGCCGCTAGCGGGAACACTCTCCTACAATGAGCAGTTCTTC	CASSRPPLAGTLSYNEQFF
TRBV4-2	NA	TRBJ1-2	NA	TGTGCCAGCAGCCAAGTGTCGGCAGGGAGCCTCTTTGGGGGCTACACCTTC	CASSQVSAGSLFGGYTF
TRBV7-6	NA	TRBJ2-3	TRBD2	TGTGCCAGCAGCCGGACTAGCGGGACCTGGGATACGCAGTATTTT	CASSRTSGTWDTQYF
TRBV5-6	NA	TRBJ2-7	NA	TGTGCCAGCAGCTTGGTAGGAATCCACGAGCAGTACTTC	CASSLVGIHEQYF
TRBV27	NA	TRBJ2-5	TRBD2	TGTGCCAGCAGTTTGACCAGACTAGCGGGGTACCAAGAGACCCAGTACTTC	CASSLTRLAGYQETQYF
TRBV6-5	few	TRBJ2-7	TRBD1	TGTGCCAGCATCGGGACAGGGCCCTACGAGCAGTACTTC	CASIGTGPYEQYF
TRBV28	NA	TRBJ1-5	NA	TGTGCCAGCTCCCTTCCCCTAAGGCATCAGCCCCAGCATTTT	CASSLPLRHQPQHF
TRBV6-5	NA	TRBJ1-3	TRBD1	TGTGCCAGCAGTTTGACAGGGTTAGGGGGAAACACCATATATTTT	CASSLTGLGGNTIYF
TRBV27	NA	TRBJ2-1	NA	TGTGCCAGCAGCTTCAAGCCTCTAGCGCGAGACGACTGGTCAGCGTACAATGAGCAGTTCTTC	CASSFKPLARDDWSAYNEQFF
TRBV6-1	NA	TRBJ2-1	NA	TGTGCCAGCAGGGCCAGGGATTCCTACAATGAGCAGTTCTTC	CASRARDSYNEQFF
TRBV19	NA	TRBJ1-2	TRBD1	TGTGCCAGTAGTATCTCGGACAGGAACTATGGCTACACCTTC	CASSISDRNYGYTF
TRBV7-9	NA	TRBJ1-5	NA	TGTGCCAGCAGCCTGGCCAGGAATCAGCCCCAGCATTTT	CASSLARNQPQHF
TRBV6-1	NA	TRBJ2-3	TRBD2	TGTGCCAGCAGTGAGCCGCGGGGGGAGAGTAGGGGGTCCACAGATACGCAGTATTTT	CASSEPRGESRGSTDTQYF
TRBV18	NA	TRBJ1-5	NA	TGTGCCAGCTCACCACTTCACACAGGGTACAATCAGCCCCAGCATTTT	CASSPLHTGYNQPQHF
TRBV7-2	NA	TRBJ2-3	NA	TGTGCCAGCAGCTTTTATATACGGGGGCGCGGGGATACGCAGTATTTT	CASSFYIRGRGDTQYF
TRBV7-8	NA	TRBJ1-1	NA	TGTGCCAGCAGCGTTCGACGGGGCACTGAAGCTTTCTTT	CASSVRRGTEAFF